A selection of T cell receptor beta chains follows, all from one sample in a study of PD-1 blockade in classical Hodgkin lymphoma. Assay: immunoSEQ multiplex PCR; the TCRdb copy retains only in-frame clones and omits some. The sample contains 50,000 or so clones, less than 95% of which appear only once. Here the sequenced sample was peripheral blood mononuclear cells (PBMCs), taken before the second cycle of nivolumab. The origin of the receptors is a human donor with classical Hodgkin lymphoma. CDR3s include the opening cysteine and the closing phenylalanine or tryptophan. A D gene is named only where the DNA matches it firmly. Expanded clones are given a class, and other clones once, few, many or no size at all.

d_call	v_call	clone_size	j_call	cdr3_aa	cdr3_nt
NA	TRBV5-6	NA	TRBJ2-7	CASSPGPMEYEQYF	TGTGCCAGCAGCCCCGGCCCAATGGAATACGAGCAGTACTTC
TRBD1	TRBV10-3	NA	TRBJ1-1	CAISGAGGLGEAFF	TGTGCCATCAGTGGTGCAGGGGGCTTGGGAGAAGCTTTCTTT
NA	TRBV5-4	NA	TRBJ2-4	CASSLELANIQYF	TGTGCCAGCAGCTTGGAACTGGCAAACATTCAGTACTTC
NA	TRBV9	NA	TRBJ2-7	CASSVSTRDEQYF	TGTGCCAGCAGCGTGTCGACCCGGGACGAGCAGTACTTC
TRBD2	TRBV18	once	TRBJ2-7	CASSPSQTSGSYEQYF	TGTGCCAGCTCACCATCACAGACTAGCGGGAGCTACGAGCAGTACTTC
TRBD1	TRBV5-6	NA	TRBJ1-3	CASSPEEIGQGPGNTIYF	TGTGCCAGCAGCCCTGAGGAAATCGGACAGGGACCTGGAAACACCATATATTTT
NA	TRBV6-1	NA	TRBJ1-5	CASYMGQLSNQPQHF	TGTGCCAGCTACATGGGACAACTTAGCAATCAGCCCCAGCATTTT
TRBD2	TRBV2	NA	TRBJ2-7	CASSETSGRPYEQYF	TGTGCCAGCAGCGAAACTAGCGGGAGACCCTACGAGCAGTACTTC
NA	TRBV5-1	NA	TRBJ1-2	CASSLAPGADGYTF	TGCGCCAGCAGCTTGGCCCCGGGGGCCGATGGCTACACCTTC
NA	TRBV7-7	NA	TRBJ1-5	CASSLAPYQPQHF	TGTGCCAGCAGCTTAGCCCCCTATCAGCCCCAGCATTTT
TRBD2	TRBV7-9	NA	TRBJ2-7	CASSLRTSGGYEQYF	TGTGCCAGCAGCTTGAGGACTAGCGGGGGCTACGAGCAGTACTTC
NA	TRBV6-5	NA	TRBJ2-7	CASSYSSPTDEQYF	TGTGCCAGCAGTTACTCCTCACCGACCGACGAGCAGTACTTC
NA	TRBV7-2	NA	TRBJ2-7	CASSSDGVESYEQYF	TGTGCCAGCAGTTCCGACGGCGTCGAGTCCTACGAGCAGTACTTC
NA	TRBV2	NA	TRBJ1-1	CASSEVGYTEAFF	TGTGCCAGCAGTGAGGTTGGCTACACTGAAGCTTTCTTT
NA	TRBV4-1	NA	TRBJ2-4	CASSQEATELLAKNIQYF	TGCGCCAGCAGCCAAGAGGCGACGGAACTCCTAGCCAAAAACATTCAGTACTTC
TRBD2	TRBV9	NA	TRBJ2-3	CASSPSGGSGLITSTDTQYF	TGTGCCAGCAGCCCAAGCGGGGGGTCCGGCCTTATTACTAGCACAGATACGCAGTATTTT
NA	TRBV7-9	NA	TRBJ1-3	CASSSGPSGNTIYF	TGTGCCAGCAGTTCAGGGCCCTCTGGAAACACCATATATTTT